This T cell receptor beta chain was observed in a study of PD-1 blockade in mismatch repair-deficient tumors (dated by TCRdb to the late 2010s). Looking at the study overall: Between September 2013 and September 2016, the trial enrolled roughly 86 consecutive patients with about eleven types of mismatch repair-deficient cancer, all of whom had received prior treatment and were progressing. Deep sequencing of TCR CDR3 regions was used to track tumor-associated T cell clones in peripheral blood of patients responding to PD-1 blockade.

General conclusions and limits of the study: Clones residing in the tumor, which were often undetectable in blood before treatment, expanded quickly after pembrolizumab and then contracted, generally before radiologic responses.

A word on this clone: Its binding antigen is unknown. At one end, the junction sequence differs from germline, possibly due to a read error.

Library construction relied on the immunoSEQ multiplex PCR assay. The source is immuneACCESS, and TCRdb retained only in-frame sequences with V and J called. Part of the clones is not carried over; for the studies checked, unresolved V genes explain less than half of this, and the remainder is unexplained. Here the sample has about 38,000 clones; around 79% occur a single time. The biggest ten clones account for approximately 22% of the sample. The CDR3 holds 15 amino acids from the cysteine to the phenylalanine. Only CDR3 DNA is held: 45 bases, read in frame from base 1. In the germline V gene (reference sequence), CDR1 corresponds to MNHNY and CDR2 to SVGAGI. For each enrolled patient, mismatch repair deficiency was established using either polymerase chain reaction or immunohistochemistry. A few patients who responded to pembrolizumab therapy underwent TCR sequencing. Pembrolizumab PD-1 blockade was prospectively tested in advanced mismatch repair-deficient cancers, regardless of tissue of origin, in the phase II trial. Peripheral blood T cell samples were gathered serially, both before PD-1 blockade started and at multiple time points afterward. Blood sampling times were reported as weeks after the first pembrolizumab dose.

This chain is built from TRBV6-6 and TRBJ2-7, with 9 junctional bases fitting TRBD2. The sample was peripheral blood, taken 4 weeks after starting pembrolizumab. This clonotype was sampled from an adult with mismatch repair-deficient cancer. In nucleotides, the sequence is TGTGCCAACAGTTATGATTCGCTAGCGGGAAGAGAGCAGTACTTC. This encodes CANSYDSLAGREQYF.